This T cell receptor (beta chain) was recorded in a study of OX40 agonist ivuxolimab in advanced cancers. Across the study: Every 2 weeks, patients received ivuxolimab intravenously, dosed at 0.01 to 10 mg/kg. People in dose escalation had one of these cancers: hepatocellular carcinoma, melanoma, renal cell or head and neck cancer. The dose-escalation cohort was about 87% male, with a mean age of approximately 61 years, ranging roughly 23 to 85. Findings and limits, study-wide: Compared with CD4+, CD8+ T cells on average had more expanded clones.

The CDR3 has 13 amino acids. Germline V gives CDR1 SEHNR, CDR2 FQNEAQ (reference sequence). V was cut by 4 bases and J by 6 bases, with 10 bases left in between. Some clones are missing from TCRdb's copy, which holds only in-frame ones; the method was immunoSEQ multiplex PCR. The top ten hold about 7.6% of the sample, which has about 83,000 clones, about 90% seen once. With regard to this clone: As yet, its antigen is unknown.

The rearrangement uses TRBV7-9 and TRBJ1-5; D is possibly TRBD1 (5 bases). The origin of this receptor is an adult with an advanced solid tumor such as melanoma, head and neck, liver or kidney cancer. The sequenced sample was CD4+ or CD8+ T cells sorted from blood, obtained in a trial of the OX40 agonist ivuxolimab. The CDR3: CASSSQGGQPQHF. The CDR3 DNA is TGTGCCAGCAGCTCCCAGGGAGGTCAGCCCCAGCATTTT.